Reported below is one TCR beta chain. It lacks a known antigen. No base qualities exist here, and no much larger clone lies one base off it. Counted from cysteine to phenylalanine, this CDR3 has 13 amino acids. Just the 39-base CDR3 DNA is kept, in frame starting at base 1. CDR1 MDHEN and CDR2 SYDVKM are derived from the germline V gene. V lost 9 bases and J lost 8 bases, and the count of bases not matched to a germline gene is 6. The data were taken from a study of cytomegalovirus exposure and HLA in healthy donors (dated 2017 in TCRdb). At the level of the whole study: According to an earlier analysis of 587 of the donors, about 190 million T cells yielded roughly 110 million unique TCR beta sequences and 276 Gb of sequence data. Approximately 310 gigabases of sequencing data and approximately 85 million unique TCR sequences were included in an early release covering roughly 700 HLA-typed donors. Of the approximately 400 genotyped donors, approximately 82% fell in the genetic ancestry cluster associated with self-reported Caucasian donors. The study aimed to test whether cataloging public T cell receptors could reveal signatures of past pathogen exposure. Using immunosequencing, the study profiled T cell repertoires from fewer than 700 subjects and related those repertoires to cytomegalovirus serostatus. In addition to the first cohort of several hundred subjects, a separate validation cohort of over 90 different subjects was used. To predict cytomegalovirus infection status, the study combined high-throughput TCR immunosequencing, statistical association of individual TCRs with disease status, and machine learning. A later analysis re-examined previously published TCR beta repertoires from just over 650 donors and added high-resolution HLA genotyping to investigate patterns of TCR occurrence. In the later analysis, no new phenotypic data were used to find candidate immune exposures; instead, reliance was placed on TCR beta sequences and their occurrence across donors. To decide whether each TCR beta V gene segment behaved as functional or pseudogenic, an earlier analysis of some 600 of the donors relied on high-throughput TCR beta sequencing. Donor age, sex, ethnicity and CMV serostatus were compiled alongside the repertoire data. Genome-wide SNP genotypes for about 60% of the roughly 700 donors were used in a later genetic analysis, which treated that subset as a discovery cohort. Every repertoire in the discovery cohort had been generated on one and the same sequencing platform. HLA typing included class I and class II loci at four-digit resolution. The number of typed donors differed by locus: 629-630 for A, B, C, DRB1 and DQB1; about 520 for DQA1; 606 for DPA1; and about 450 for DPB1. Four to six DR-DQ haplotypes were handled as single units for association and clustering, since linkage in the cohort was strong. Among 398 genotyped donors of the cohort, an average of about 240,000 unique TCR beta nucleotide sequences were sequenced per donor, 15% to 20% of them non-productive.

The paper as a whole reports these results and caveats: Some 16 rarely observed V segments, including chromosome 9 orphons, were excluded from the earlier analysis of almost 600 of the donors because counts were too low. Several of the top co-occurrence clusters appeared to be linked to parvovirus B19, influenza, CMV and Epstein-Barr virus, according to a later analysis. Most TCR sequences were seen in very few donors, while some public TCRs were found in many individuals. CMV serostatus was the only immune exposure information available for the cohort. A cluster of highly shared sequence variants was judged likely to represent a technical artifact of the sequencing pipeline. When HLA alleles, especially DR and DQ, strongly co-occurred, attributing TCR associations to individual alleles was difficult. In a later analysis, TCR association rates were found to vary across HLA loci, with the most associated TCRs seen for DRB1 alleles and the fewest for HLA-C alleles. A total of fewer than 200 TCR beta chains were listed by the study as associated with cytomegalovirus. Because some donors lacked HLA typing at each locus, the association tests relied only on the typed subset. The classifier was reported to diagnose cytomegalovirus status with high specificity and sensitivity in both the original cohort and the validation cohort. In vitro tests confirmed that a few of the cytomegalovirus-associated TCR beta chains recognize cytomegalovirus antigens. Correlated functional status among segregating V segments might reflect linkage disequilibrium, but an unknown experimental factor could not be ruled out. Sequencing depth was assumed to be roughly uniform across donors in the presence/absence analyses, though that assumption may not hold. Specific HLA alleles were associated with 18,000 or so TCR beta sequences at a false discovery rate of 0.05 in a later analysis. Most CMV-associated TCR beta chains appeared to be HLA-restricted in a later analysis, and the HLA associations seemed to be driven largely by CMV exposure. A further reported finding was that TCR beta sequences accurately predicted the HLA-A and HLA-B alleles for most subjects in the first cohort. An earlier analysis of approximately 540 of the donors showed that most TCR beta V segments appeared in productive rearrangements either about 87% or about 30% of the time, which broadly matched IMGT annotations. According to the authors, the approach could potentially be generalized to other disease states and immunological phenotypes. According to a later genetic analysis, donors in an Asian-associated ancestry cluster had fewer N-insertions in productive TCRs than the roughly 670-donor mean. In a later analysis, HLA-associated TCR beta chains showed more clonal expansion and lower generation probabilities than non-associated chains that were equally common. In a later genetic analysis, a missense DCLRE1C variant was associated with V-gene and J-gene trimming of TCR beta chains, and the association was replicated in an independent cohort. The cohort was sequenced for TCR beta chains only, and without alpha or paired-chain data the features that could be detected were limited. The 87-base-pair reads could not distinguish some IMGT-functional V segments, including TRBV6-2 and TRBV6-3, so those segments were excluded.

The cohort consisted of hundreds of healthy bone marrow donors. Cohort members were all nominally healthy when sampled, although unrecorded immune exposures were likely present. The donor was CMV seronegative and was included in the group of approximately 350 seronegative cohort members. A peripheral blood sample was provided by each donor, and peripheral blood mononuclear cells were used for TCR beta sequencing. Genomic DNA was extracted from the blood cell samples with the Qiagen DNeasy Blood Extraction Kit. Library preparation employed the immunoSEQ multiplex PCR assay. For the multiplex PCR, a mixture combining 60 forward primers for TCR Vbeta segments and 13 reverse primers for TCR Jbeta segments was used. A multiplex PCR assay on genomic DNA amplified the CDR3 region of rearranged TCR beta genes. The amplified TCR beta libraries were sequenced on the Illumina HiSeq System as 87-base-pair reads. Processing in the source paper ran as follows. A later analysis counted tens of millions of unique TCR beta chains across the 666 repertoires, and roughly 10 million of these chains were shared by at least two donors. A nearest-neighbor algorithm error-corrected the raw reads and collapsed the reads into unique sequences, merging closely related sequences to remove PCR and sequencing errors. To assign V, D and J gene segments, CDR3 sequences were aligned to IMGT reference sequences. For a sequence to be retained, a match of at least six nucleotides to both a V gene segment and a J gene segment was required. A rearrangement counted as productive if the CDR3 had no stop codons and remained in frame with V and J, and every other rearrangement counted as non-productive. CDR3 was defined according to IMGT convention as the region running from the second conserved V-encoded cysteine to the conserved J-encoded phenylalanine. The earlier analysis of 450 to 750 of the donors excluded any sequence lacking an unambiguous match to a single V gene segment. An earlier analysis of just under 600 of the donors called V segments functional above 56.7% productive rearrangements and segregating when the between-donor standard deviation exceeded 5%. A statistical classification framework was developed to diagnose cytomegalovirus status using the catalog of TCR beta chain sequences. V and J gene assignment, in a later analysis, came from comparing TCR nucleotide sequences with IMGT/GENE-DB human TR gene sequences. Using the TCRdist pipeline, a later analysis assigned CDR3 sequences along with most-parsimonious VDJ recombination scenarios. In a later analysis, every TCR beta chain was defined by the combination of its CDR3 amino acid sequence and its V-gene family, and reads without a unique V-gene family were dropped. A later analysis removed roughly 590 highly shared, low-generation-probability nucleotide sequences to deal with suspected cross-contamination and a sequencing artifact. For each public chain, a later analysis derived a clonal expansion index from normalized ranks of inferred template counts within each repertoire. In a later analysis, generation probabilities were computed using a VDJ recombination model fitted to out-of-frame rearrangements, and the results were checked against IGoR. In a later analysis, TCR-TCR, TCR-HLA and TCR-CMV co-occurrence was scored with hypergeometric tests, and a repertoire-size bias correction was applied to TCR pairs. A later analysis estimated false discovery rates by permuting HLA or CMV assignments 20 times. In a later analysis, co-occurring TCRs were grouped with DBSCAN, and TCRdist sequence similarity was added when clustering was performed within HLA-allele-positive subsets. Repertoires with fewer than 30,000 or more than 120,000 public chains, plus five repertoires with anomalous nucleotide sharing, were excluded from co-occurrence clustering. TCRdb limited this immuneACCESS table to in-frame rearrangements with V and J called. A share of clones is missing; checked studies link under half to unresolved V genes, and the rest is unexplained. V, J and clone size derive from that table, while D and trimming were established from the DNA sequence. For this sample the table gives some 130,000 clones, of which around 75% were detected only once. The ten largest clones take up about 3.4% of the sample.

The clonotype originates from a man aged 40-49 years in good health and CMV-seronegative. The source material was PBMCs. The chain was built from TRBV28 and TRBJ1-4, with TRBD1 matching 10 junction bases. The encoded CDR3 is CASIDRGQEKLFF. The DNA sequence follows: TGTGCCAGTATAGACAGGGGGCAAGAAAAACTGTTTTTT.